What follows are 13 T cell receptor beta chains derived from one specimen sequenced in a study of cytomegalovirus exposure and HLA in healthy donors. Only in-frame clones appear in the TCRdb table, and some are missing; sequencing was by immunoSEQ multiplex PCR. The table lists about 130,000 clones, 88% of them singletons. Sequencing used PBMCs. These receptors were obtained from a man aged 30 to 39 in good health and CMV-seronegative.

This clone was recorded once. J is TRBJ2-7 and V is TRBV6-5; a possible D gene is TRBD2 (6 bases). This CDR3 has 15 amino acids. Germline V gene lookup returns CDR1 MNHEY and CDR2 SVGAGI. V lost 0 bases and J 2 bases, leaving 11 bases between the germline ends. The CDR3 sequence: CASSYSFGGAYEQYF. The CDR3 DNA follows: TGTGCCAGCAGTTACTCATTCGGGGGAGCCTACGAGCAGTACTTC.

V gene TRBV6-1 combines with J gene TRBJ2-1; the match to TRBD2 covers 9 bases. Germline V gene lookup returns CDR1 MNHNS and CDR2 SASEGT. Trimming cost V 2 bases and J 12 bases; bases outside gene matches: 14. The CDR3 runs 16 residues. The CDR3 loop reads CASSESIGSGSNSQFF. The CDR3 nucleotides are TGTGCCAGCAGTGAATCCATCGGTAGCGGGAGCAATTCGCAGTTCTTC.

This clone was found a few times. This chain joins TRBV6-1 and TRBJ2-1; TRBD1 agrees at 7 bases. After removal of 10 bases from V and 4 bases from J, the junction contained 10 bases not matched to a gene. Germline V gives CDR1 MNHNS, CDR2 SASEGT. The CDR3 spans 14 residues. The CDR3 loop is CATEEGQAYNEQFF. The CDR3 DNA follows: TGTGCCACCGAGGAAGGACAGGCTTACAATGAGCAGTTCTTC.

The chain uses TRBV9 and TRBJ1-1, with TRBD1 matching over 9 bases. In germline, CDR1 is SGDLS, CDR2 YYNGEE. The ends lost 4 bases at V and 9 bases at J; junction bases unmatched: 13. This CDR3 spans 15 amino acids. The CDR3, as DNA: TGTGCCAGCAGCCCGATCCCGGGACAGGGTACTCAAGCTTTCTTT. This translates into CASSPIPGQGTQAFF.

This chain links TRBV18 with TRBJ2-1, with D maybe TRBD2 (6 bases). Trimming removed 4 bases at V and 7 bases at J, with 17 bases between. Per germline, CDR1 KGHSH and CDR2 LQKENI. The CDR3 length is 15 residues. CDR3 in amino acids: CASSRARDSMNEQFF. The CDR3 DNA reads as TGTGCCAGCTCACGTGCCCGGGACTCGATGAATGAGCAGTTCTTC.

A single count supports this clone. The chain couples TRBV29-1 to TRBJ2-1; 9 bases are shared with TRBD2. The CDR3 contains 15 residues. The germline gives CDR1 SQVTM, CDR2 ANQGSEA. Unmatched junction bases numbered 10, after V lost 0 bases and J lost 10 bases. The chain's CDR3 is CSVEDWSSGTLEQFF. In DNA, the CDR3 is TGCAGCGTTGAAGATTGGTCTAGCGGGACTCTGGAGCAGTTCTTC.

J is TRBJ2-3 and V is TRBV4-1; TRBD2 might be the D (6 bases). V shed 0 bases and J shed 0 bases, with 13 bases lying between them. The length of the CDR3 is 17 residues. In germline, CDR1 is MGHRA, CDR2 YSYEKL. CDR3 loop: CASSQDTDYPSTDTQYF. The CDR3, as DNA: TGCGCCAGCAGCCAAGACACGGACTATCCTAGCACAGATACGCAGTATTTT.

In this sample, this clone turned up a few times. V is TRBV5-6 and J is TRBJ1-6; 9 bases agree with TRBD1. The CDR3 contains 16 residues. Germline lookup yields CDR1 SGHDT and CDR2 YYEEEE. V gave up 3 bases and J gave up 8 bases; unmatched junction bases: 9. CDR3 protein: CASSSRDRVGHSPLHF. The CDR3 DNA follows: TGTGCCAGCAGCTCGAGGGACAGGGTTGGTCATTCACCCCTCCACTTT.

This sequence joins TRBV9 and TRBJ2-3, with 7 bases lining up with TRBD2. The CDR3 runs to 16 residues. Looked up from germline, CDR1 is SGDLS and CDR2 is YYNGEE. J was trimmed by 0 bases and V by 3 bases; bases with no gene match: 7. The CDR3 coding sequence is TGTGCCAGCAGCGCAAAAGCGGGGACTAGCACAGATACGCAGTATTTT. This sequence encodes CASSAKAGTSTDTQYF.

The genes are TRBV5-1 and TRBJ1-3; a weak D match, TRBD1 (5 bases). From germline, CDR1 is SGHRS and CDR2 YFSETQ. V shed 4 bases and J shed 5 bases, with 13 bases lying between them. This CDR3 spans 14 amino acids. This CDR3 reads CASSPGGVRNTIYF. The CDR3 DNA reads as TGCGCCAGCAGCCCGGGGGGGGTAAGAAACACCATATATTTT.

Only one count was recorded for this clone. This sequence joins TRBV9 and TRBJ1-1, with 10 bases that match TRBD1. The V gene's germline CDR1 is SGDLS and CDR2 YYNGEE. The CDR3 length is 19 residues. The V segment lost 0 bases and the J segment 1 base; nucleotides outside the gene matches: 12. The CDR3 sequence: CASSVEMGVTGGRNTEAFF. CDR3 coding DNA: TGTGCCAGCAGCGTAGAGATGGGTGTGACAGGGGGCCGGAACACTGAAGCTTTCTTT.

CDR3 DNA: TGTGCCACCAGCAGAGCGGGAAGGGAACTGGCCAAAAACATTCAGTACTTC. Its translation is CATSRAGRELAKNIQYF. The rearrangement links TRBV15 to TRBJ2-4; maybe TRBD2 (5 bases). Germline CDR1 is LNHNV and CDR2 is YYDKDF (reference sequence). This CDR3 is 17 amino acids long. The V end lost 1 base, the J end lost 1 base, and 14 bases lay between the germline ends.

The rearrangement joins TRBV5-4 to TRBJ1-1, with D possibly TRBD1 on 5 matching bases. The CDR3 is 15 amino acids. Trimming cost V 0 bases and J 5 bases, with 14 bases left between them. Germline lookup yields CDR1 SGHNT and CDR2 YYREEE (reference sequence). For the CDR3, the DNA is TGTGCCAGCAGCTTGGGGGCGTCAGACAGAACTGAAGCTTTCTTT. Translation: CASSLGASDRTEAFF. The full variable domain, with the rest looked up from reference TRBV5-4 and TRBJ1-1, is ETGVTQSPTHLIKTRGQQVTLRCSSQSGHNTVSWYQQALGQGPQFIFQYYREEENGRGNFPPRFSGLQFPNYSSELNVNALELDDSALYLCASSLGASDRTEAFFGQGTRLTVV.